The 7 T cell receptor beta chains below come from one sample, sequenced in a study of blood T cell repertoires in COVID-19. Repertoires were generated with immunoSEQ multiplex PCR, while TCRdb's copy carries only in-frame clones and drops some. The data hold about 250,000 clones, with 86% observed a single time. The specimen sequenced was peripheral blood. The receptors stem from a woman in her fifties or sixties who had recovered from COVID-19.

Only one count was recorded for this clone. The CDR3 loop reads CASRRANSLTDTQYF. The CDR3 DNA sequence: TGTGCCAGCAGGCGGGCAAATTCCCTCACAGATACGCAGTATTTT. V gene TRBV28 combines with J gene TRBJ2-3, with TRBD2 as a possible D gene (5 bases). Germline CDR1 MDHEN, CDR2 SYDVKM. V was trimmed by 6 bases and J by 2 bases, leaving 15 bases between them. The CDR3 has 15 residues.

The chain uses TRBV3-1 (or the pseudogene TRBV3-2) and TRBJ2-1; TRBD2 matches 13 bases. The trim removed 1 base at V and 9 bases at J, leaving 9 bases unmatched. The length of the CDR3 is 17 residues. Germline loops: CDR1 LGHDT, CDR2 YNNKEL (reference sequence). CDR3 in DNA: TGTGCCAGCAGCCAAGCCGTACTAGCGGGGGGGCTTGGTGAGCAGTTCTTC. It yields the protein CASSQAVLAGGLGEQFF.

The rearrangement links TRBV28 to TRBJ2-1; 13 positions match TRBD2. After removal of 2 bases from V and 15 bases from J, the junction contained 16 bases not matched to a gene. Germline V lookup: CDR1 MDHEN, CDR2 SYDVKM. The CDR3 runs 17 residues. Here the CDR3 DNA reads TGTGCCAGCAGTTTACCGTTGACTAGCGGGGGGCATAGGGGGCGGTTCTTC. Translation gives CASSLPLTSGGHRGRFF. The full variable domain, its missing parts supplied by reference TRBV28 and TRBJ2-1, is DVKVTQSSRYLVKRTGEKVFLECVQDMDHENMFWYRQDPGLGLRLIYFSYDVKMKEKGDIPEGYSVSREKKERFSLILESASTNQTSMYLCASSLPLTSGGHRGRFFGPGTRLTVL.

The chain joins TRBV5-1 to TRBJ2-6; the D gene is possibly TRBD1 (6 bases). This CDR3 region has 19 residues. V shed 0 bases and J shed 3 bases, with 19 bases lying between them. Germline CDR1 SGHRS, CDR2 YFSETQ. CDR3 loop: CASSLDPGAYWGGANVLTF. Written as DNA, the CDR3 is TGCGCCAGCAGCTTGGACCCAGGGGCCTACTGGGGTGGGGCCAACGTCCTGACTTTC.

This clone came up a few times. The chain recombines TRBV2 with TRBJ1-5, with 7 bases identical to TRBD1. Germline V gene data show CDR1 as SNHLY and CDR2 as FYNNEI. There are 14 residues in the CDR3. V lost 5 bases, J lost 7 bases, and 8 bases stayed unmatched. CDR3 sequence: CASSRAGQQQPQHF. The CDR3 DNA is TGTGCCAGCAGTCGCGCGGGACAGCAACAGCCCCAGCATTTT. The full variable domain, with the rest looked up from reference TRBV2 and TRBJ1-5, is EPEVTQTPSHQVTQMGQEVILRCVPISNHLYFYWYRQILGQKVEFLVSFYNNEISEKSEIFDDQFSVERPDGSNFTLKIRSTKLEDSAMYFCASSRAGQQQPQHFGDGTRLSIL.

CDR3 DNA: TGTGCCATCAGCGACGGGCGGGACGGAAACACTGAAGCTTTCTTT. The encoded protein is CAISDGRDGNTEAFF. V usage is TRBV10-3 and J usage is TRBJ1-1, with TRBD1 as a possible D gene (5 bases). This CDR3 spans 15 amino acids. From germline, CDR1 is ENHRY and CDR2 SYGVKD. V lost 6 bases and J lost 2, with 16 bases in between.

The chain employs TRBV11-3 and TRBJ2-1; D ambiguous. V dropped 1 base and J dropped 1 base, with 14 bases sitting between them. The V gene's germline CDR1 is SGHNT and CDR2 YENEEA. The CDR3 is 17 amino acids. CDR3 region: CASSLVLGQVSYNEQFF. DNA for the CDR3: TGTGCCAGCAGCTTAGTTCTCGGCCAGGTGTCCTACAATGAGCAGTTCTTC.